This TCR beta chain was found in a study of memory CD4+ T cells and cytomegalovirus serostatus. V gave up 4 bases and J gave up 1 base; unmatched junction bases: 4. Germline CDR1 and CDR2: SGHNT and YYREEE (reference sequence). The CDR3 covers 16 residues. Broader study findings: CD4+ memory repertoires contained 67 of 164 reported CMV TCRbeta sequences.

This clone has a single count. Antigen specificity is unknown. The protocol was immunoSEQ multiplex PCR, while the TCRdb copy is restricted to in-frame clones and leaves out a portion. Here the sample spans tens of thousands of clones, roughly 80% being singletons. The sort gate was single viable CD3+CD4+CD8-CD45RO+ cells for memory CD4+ T cells. CMV serostatus came from serum IgG against pp150, pp28, p38, p52. CD4+ T cells were isolated by positive magnetic selection. The source material was memory CD4+ T cells from blood. The rearrangement links TRBV5-4 to TRBJ2-5, with TRBD2 matching over 13 bases. This TCR derives from an adult in good health and CMV-seronegative. CDR3 residues: CASSPGTSGVQETQYF. In DNA, the CDR3 is TGTGCCAGCAGCCCGGGGACTAGCGGGGTCCAAGAGACCCAGTACTTC.